The 6 T cell receptor beta chains presented below share a single source sample, sequenced in a study of T cell responses to AZD1222 COVID-19 vaccine. Produced via immunoSEQ multiplex PCR; TCRdb's table is partial and in-frame only. The data contain about 120,000 clones, just over 85% of them singletons. Source: peripheral blood, taken 28 days after the second AZD1222 dose. These receptors originate from an adult who received the AZD1222 COVID-19 vaccine.

J is TRBJ2-6 and V is TRBV7-9; no clear D gene. The V end was cut by 4 bases, the J end by 0 bases, with 7 bases between. The CDR3 has 15 residues. Germline CDR1 reads SEHNR; CDR2 reads FQNEAQ (reference sequence). In DNA form, the CDR3 reads TGTGCCAGCAGCTACGCCCCCTCTGGGGCCAACGTCCTGACTTTC. Translating it yields CASSYAPSGANVLTF.

The genes are TRBV30 and TRBJ2-5; the D is unclear. V lost 1 base and J 5 bases, leaving 14 bases between the germline ends. The CDR3 runs to 14 residues. In germline, CDR1 is GTSNPN, CDR2 SVGIG (reference sequence). DNA of the CDR3: TGTGCCTGGAGTGCCCAAACCGTAGGGGAGACCCAGTACTTC. Its translation: CAWSAQTVGETQYF.

This chain uses TRBV2 with TRBJ1-6, with 8 positions matching TRBD1. The V gene's germline CDR1 is SNHLY and CDR2 FYNNEI. With V trimmed by 0 bases and J by 9 bases, 4 bases remained unmatched. The CDR3 sequence is 15 residues long. DNA of the CDR3: TGTGCCAGCAGTGAAGCGCAGGGGGCGTTTTCACCCCTCCACTTT. Translating gives CASSEAQGAFSPLHF. Combining the CDR3 with reference TRBV2 and TRBJ1-6 gives the whole variable domain EPEVTQTPSHQVTQMGQEVILRCVPISNHLYFYWYRQILGQKVEFLVSFYNNEISEKSEIFDDQFSVERPDGSNFTLKIRSTKLEDSAMYFCASSEAQGAFSPLHFGNGTRLTVT.

This clone was seen more than once but under ten times. V is TRBV11-3 and J is TRBJ2-7; unclear D gene. This CDR3 is built from 12 residues. Trimming cost V 2 bases and J 2 bases, with 4 bases left between them. Germline CDR1 and CDR2: SGHNT and YENEEA. CDR3 protein: CASSLRAYEQYF. CDR3 sequence (DNA): TGTGCCAGCAGCTTACGCGCCTACGAGCAGTACTTC.

The chain combines TRBV9 with TRBJ2-3; D is unresolved. The CDR3 totals 16 residues. CDR1 SGDLS and CDR2 YYNGEE come from the germline V gene. V was cut by 0 bases and J by 1 base, with 12 bases left in between. The CDR3 region has the DNA TGTGCCAGCAGCGTAGGCCACCGCCCACGCACAGATACGCAGTATTTT. It encodes CASSVGHRPRTDTQYF.

V and J are TRBV18 and TRBJ2-7, with D possibly being TRBD2 (5 bases). Trimming stripped 3 bases from V and 1 base from J, with 10 bases between. Germline V CDR1 and CDR2: KGHSH, LQKENI. There are 14 residues in the CDR3. The DNA for the CDR3 is TGTGCCAGCTCACCTCGGGGAGAGTCCTACGAGCAGTACTTC. Its protein is CASSPRGESYEQYF.